This T cell receptor beta chain was observed in a study of blood T cell repertoires in COVID-19. This CDR3 is built from 13 residues. CDR1 and CDR2 from the germline V gene are MNHNS and SASEGT. The V gene end was trimmed by 1 base and the J gene end by 12 bases; junction bases not matched to a gene: 6. Profiled with immunoSEQ multiplex PCR; TCRdb holds only in-frame clones, not every one. The sample shows over 300,000 clones, around 82% of them seen only once. Sequencing input: peripheral blood. The TCR comes from a woman between 50 and 59 years old with acute or convalescent COVID-19. The chain links TRBV6-1 to TRBJ2-4; 7 bases agree with TRBD1. This chain's CDR3 is CASSEVTGFDQYF. As DNA, the CDR3 is TGTGCCAGCAGTGAAGTGACAGGGTTTGATCAGTACTTC.